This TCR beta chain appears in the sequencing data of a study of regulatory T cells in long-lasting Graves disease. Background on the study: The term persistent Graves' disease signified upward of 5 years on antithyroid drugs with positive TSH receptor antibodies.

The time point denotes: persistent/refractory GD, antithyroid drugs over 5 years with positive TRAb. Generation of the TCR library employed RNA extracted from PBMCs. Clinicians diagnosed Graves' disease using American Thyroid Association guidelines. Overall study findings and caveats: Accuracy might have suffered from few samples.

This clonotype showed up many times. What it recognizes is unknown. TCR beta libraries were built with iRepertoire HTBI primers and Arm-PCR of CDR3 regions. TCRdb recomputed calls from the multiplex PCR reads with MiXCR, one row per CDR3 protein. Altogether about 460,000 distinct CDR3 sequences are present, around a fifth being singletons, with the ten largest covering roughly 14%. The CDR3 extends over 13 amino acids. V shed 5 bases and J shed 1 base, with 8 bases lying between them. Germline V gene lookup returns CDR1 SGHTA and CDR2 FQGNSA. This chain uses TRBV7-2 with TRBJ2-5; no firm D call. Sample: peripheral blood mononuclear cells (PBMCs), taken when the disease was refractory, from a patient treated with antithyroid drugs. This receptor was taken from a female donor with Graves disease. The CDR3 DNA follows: TGTGCCAGCAGCCCCATGCTCCAAGAGACCCAGTACTTC. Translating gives CASSPMLQETQYF.